This T cell receptor (beta chain) is from a study of blood T cell repertoires in COVID-19. The wider study: The analysed material was cDNA or gDNA that came from T cells, B-cell-depleted T cells, or PBMCs.

Cohort allocation depended upon clinical history that participants reported. Either two negative PCRs, clearance, or symptom resolution qualified Cohort 3 donors as recovered. In the authors' workflow: Estimation of nucleated cell counts relied on the amplification of reference gene primers. The protocol was immunoSEQ multiplex PCR, while the TCRdb copy is restricted to in-frame clones and leaves out a portion. The D gene and trimming were derived from the DNA, and the V and J assignments and clone size from that table. Of some 490,000 clones listed, 88% are singletons. CDR3 length equals 13 residues.

Sequencing was performed on PBMCs or T cells enriched from blood (not recorded which). This receptor was taken from a woman aged 55 to 70 who had recovered from COVID-19. This chain connects TRBV21-1 to TRBJ2-2; TRBD1 was called by the table and not checked on the DNA. TRBV21-1 counts as a pseudogene. The CDR3, as DNA: TGTGCCAGCAGCAAACAGGGGTCCGGGGAGCTGTTTTTT. Protein product: CASSKQGSGELFF.